This TCR beta chain was captured by sequencing in a study of T cell responses to AZD1222 COVID-19 vaccine. Study-level results: The donor cohort was predominantly white British with a female majority, and clonal diversity may have been underestimated. Seropositive AZD1222 recipients at baseline numbered only five or six. With two AZD1222 doses given, Spike-specific TCR breadth and depth both rose. Targeting of unmutated variant regions was reportedly seen in nearly half of spike-specific TCRs.

Assay: immunoSEQ multiplex PCR; the TCRdb copy retains only in-frame clones and omits some. The sample has 120,000 or so clones, 90% seen once; the top ten hold approximately 7.9%. For this clone: Its antigen is unknown.

Germline values: CDR1 SGHNT, CDR2 YYREEE (reference sequence). The CDR3 contains 14 residues. The V and J ends lost 4 bases and 4 bases respectively, with 14 bases between them. The chain uses TRBV5-4 and TRBJ1-1, with a possible D match to TRBD1 (6 bases). The clonotype comes from an adult in good health. Here the sequenced sample was peripheral blood, taken on day 0 of AZD1222 vaccination. The CDR3 sequence: CASSPQGLSTEAFF. The CDR3 DNA reads TGTGCCAGCAGCCCACAGGGACTGAGCACTGAAGCTTTCTTT.